This T cell receptor beta chain was sequenced in a study of blood T cell repertoires in COVID-19. At the level of the study: Some COVID-19 samples were acute and others convalescent; all came from the United States, Italy and Spain. Sources were T cells, B-cell-depleted T cells, or PBMCs; the material itself was cDNA or gDNA.

Germline loops: CDR1 SGHRS, CDR2 YFSETQ. J lost 6 bases, V lost 4 bases, and 3 bases had no gene match. CDR3 size: 13 residues. In the source study's methods: Using reference gene primer amplification, nucleated cell counts were estimated. Clones were read by immunoSEQ multiplex PCR, and TCRdb kept only the in-frame ones, dropping some. The V and J calls and clone size come from that table; D and trimming were worked out from the DNA. The sample consists of 200,000 or so clones, around 85% of them appearing once. The genes are TRBV5-1 and TRBJ1-2; 10 bases are shared with TRBD1. What was sequenced was peripheral blood. The receptor was derived from a woman between 45 and 60 years old with acute or convalescent COVID-19. The chain's CDR3 is CASSHGTGDGYTF. The CDR3 region has the DNA TGCGCCAGCAGCCACGGGACAGGGGATGGCTACACCTTC.